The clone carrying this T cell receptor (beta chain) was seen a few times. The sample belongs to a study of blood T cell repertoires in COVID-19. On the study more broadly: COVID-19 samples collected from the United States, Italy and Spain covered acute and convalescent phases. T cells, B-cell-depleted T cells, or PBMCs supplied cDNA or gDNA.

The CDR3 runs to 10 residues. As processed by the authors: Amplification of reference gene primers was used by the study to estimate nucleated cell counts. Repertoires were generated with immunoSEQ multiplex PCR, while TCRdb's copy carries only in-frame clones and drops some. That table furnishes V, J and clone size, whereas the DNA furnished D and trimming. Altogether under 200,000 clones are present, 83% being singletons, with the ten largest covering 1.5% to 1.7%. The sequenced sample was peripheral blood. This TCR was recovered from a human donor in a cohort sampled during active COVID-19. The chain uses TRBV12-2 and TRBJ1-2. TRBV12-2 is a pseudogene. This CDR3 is CASRPVGYTF. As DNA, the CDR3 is TGTGCAAGTCGCCCCGTTGGCTACACCTTC.